Listed here are 5 T cell receptor beta chains from one sample, sequenced in a study of T-cell memory formation after mild COVID-19. TCRdb recomputed calls from the 5' RACE reads with MiXCR, one row per CDR3 protein. The sample shows approximately 190,000 distinct CDR3 sequences, about 18% of them seen only once. The sample consisted of PBMCs or a T cell subset sorted from them (not recorded which). These receptors all come from an adult woman who had mild COVID-19 (a few samples of this study predate the infection). Cell type and time point are not known.

This clonotype has ten or more counts. CDR3 region: CASSARRGPSNEQFF. CDR3 nucleotides: TGTGCCAGCAGTGCAAGGAGAGGGCCGAGTAATGAGCAGTTCTTC. This chain uses TRBV2 with TRBJ2-1; D possibly corresponds to TRBD2 (5 bases). The CDR3 contains 15 residues. The germline V gene encodes CDR1 SNHLY and CDR2 FYNNEI. V was cut by 4 bases and J by 7 bases, with 17 bases left in between.

The sample holds a few counts of this clonotype. The rearrangement uses TRBV29-1 and TRBJ1-6; a possible D gene is TRBD1 (5 bases). Trimming removed 4 bases from V and 6 bases from J, with 13 bases in between. The CDR3 has 14 residues. Germline V gives CDR1 SQVTM, CDR2 ANQGSEA. CDR3 nucleotides: TGCAGCGTTGGGGAGGGGAGATCTAATTCACCCCTCCACTTT. Protein sequence: CSVGEGRSNSPLHF.

This chain uses TRBV29-1 with TRBJ1-2; D is unresolved. This CDR3 comprises 14 residues. V lost 3 bases to trimming and J lost 0 bases, with 11 bases between them. Looked up from germline, CDR1 is SQVTM and CDR2 is ANQGSEA. In DNA form, the CDR3 reads TGCAGCGTTGAGGACGAGACACCTAACTATGGCTACACCTTC. Translation gives CSVEDETPNYGYTF. Drawing the rest from reference TRBV29-1 and TRBJ1-2, the complete variable domain is SAVISQKPSRDICQRGTSLTIQCQVDSQVTMMFWYRQQPGQSLTLIATANQGSEATYESGFVIDKFPISRPNLTFSTLTVSNMSPEDSSIYLCSVEDETPNYGYTFGSGTRLTVV.

V and J are TRBV7-9 and TRBJ1-1; D unclear. Germline assignment: CDR1 SEHNR and CDR2 FQNEAQ (reference sequence). Between the trimmed V and J ends, which lost 1 base and 2 bases, there was a span of 8 bases. The CDR3 covers 14 residues. DNA of the CDR3: TGTGCCAGCAGCTTAGGGAGCGTAAACACTGAAGCTTTCTTT. Its protein is CASSLGSVNTEAFF.

The table lists this clonotype with many counts. The J gene is TRBJ2-7, the V gene TRBV7-6; D is ambiguous. The germline gives CDR1 SGHVS, CDR2 FNYEAQ. This CDR3 contains 13 residues. V lost 0 bases, J lost 0 bases, and 3 bases lay in between. The DNA for the CDR3 is TGTGCCAGCAGCTTAGCCTTCTCCTACGAGCAGTACTTC. Protein sequence: CASSLAFSYEQYF.